This T cell receptor beta chain was identified during a study of blood T cell repertoires in COVID-19. Enrolled through a virtual design, the participants were between about 18 and 100 years of age and came from some 25 US areas. TCRdb keeps only in-frame clones here, not all; method: immunoSEQ multiplex PCR. The data contain roughly 240,000 clones, roughly 88% of them seen just once; the ten biggest clones take up approximately 2.1%. This clone showed up just a few times. The specimen was PBMCs or T cells enriched from blood (not recorded which). This receptor was identified in a woman aged 45-60 years who had recovered from COVID-19.

The CDR3 sequence: CSAQGISEAFF. The CDR3, as DNA: TGCAGTGCTCAGGGGATCTCTGAAGCTTTCTTT. J is TRBJ1-1 and V is TRBV20-1; maybe TRBD1 (6 bases). The CDR3 loop spans 11 amino acids. From germline, CDR1 is DFQATT and CDR2 SNEGSKA (reference sequence). Deletions cut 5 bases from V and 6 bases from J, with 10 bases between.